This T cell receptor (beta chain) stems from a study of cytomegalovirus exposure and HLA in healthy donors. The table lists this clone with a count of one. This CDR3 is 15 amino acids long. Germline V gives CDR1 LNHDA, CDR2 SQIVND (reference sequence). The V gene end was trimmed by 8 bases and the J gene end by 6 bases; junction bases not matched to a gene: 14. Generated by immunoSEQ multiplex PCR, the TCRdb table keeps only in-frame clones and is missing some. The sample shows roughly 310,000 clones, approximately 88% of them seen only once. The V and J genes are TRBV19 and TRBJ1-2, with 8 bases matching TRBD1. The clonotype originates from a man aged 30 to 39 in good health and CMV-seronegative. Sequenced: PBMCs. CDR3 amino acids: CASQTDRASWDGYTF. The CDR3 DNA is TGTGCCAGTCAGACGGACAGGGCAAGCTGGGATGGCTACACCTTC. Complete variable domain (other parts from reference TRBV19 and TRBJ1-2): DGGITQSPKYLFRKEGQNVTLSCEQNLNHDAMYWYRQDPGQGLRLIYYSQIVNDFQKGDIAEGYSVSREKKESFPLTVTSAQKNPTAFYLCASQTDRASWDGYTFGSGTRLTVV.